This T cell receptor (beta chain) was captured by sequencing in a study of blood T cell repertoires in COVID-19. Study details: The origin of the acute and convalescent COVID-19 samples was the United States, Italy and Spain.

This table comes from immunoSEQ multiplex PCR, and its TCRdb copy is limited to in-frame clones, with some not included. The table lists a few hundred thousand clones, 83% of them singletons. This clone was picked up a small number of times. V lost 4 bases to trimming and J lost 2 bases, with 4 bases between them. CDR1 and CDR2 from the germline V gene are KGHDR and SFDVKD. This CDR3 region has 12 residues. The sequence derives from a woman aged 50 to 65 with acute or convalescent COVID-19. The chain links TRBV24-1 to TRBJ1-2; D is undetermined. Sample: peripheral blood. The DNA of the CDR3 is TGTGCCACCAGTGAGACAAACTATGGCTACACCTTC. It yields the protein CATSETNYGYTF.